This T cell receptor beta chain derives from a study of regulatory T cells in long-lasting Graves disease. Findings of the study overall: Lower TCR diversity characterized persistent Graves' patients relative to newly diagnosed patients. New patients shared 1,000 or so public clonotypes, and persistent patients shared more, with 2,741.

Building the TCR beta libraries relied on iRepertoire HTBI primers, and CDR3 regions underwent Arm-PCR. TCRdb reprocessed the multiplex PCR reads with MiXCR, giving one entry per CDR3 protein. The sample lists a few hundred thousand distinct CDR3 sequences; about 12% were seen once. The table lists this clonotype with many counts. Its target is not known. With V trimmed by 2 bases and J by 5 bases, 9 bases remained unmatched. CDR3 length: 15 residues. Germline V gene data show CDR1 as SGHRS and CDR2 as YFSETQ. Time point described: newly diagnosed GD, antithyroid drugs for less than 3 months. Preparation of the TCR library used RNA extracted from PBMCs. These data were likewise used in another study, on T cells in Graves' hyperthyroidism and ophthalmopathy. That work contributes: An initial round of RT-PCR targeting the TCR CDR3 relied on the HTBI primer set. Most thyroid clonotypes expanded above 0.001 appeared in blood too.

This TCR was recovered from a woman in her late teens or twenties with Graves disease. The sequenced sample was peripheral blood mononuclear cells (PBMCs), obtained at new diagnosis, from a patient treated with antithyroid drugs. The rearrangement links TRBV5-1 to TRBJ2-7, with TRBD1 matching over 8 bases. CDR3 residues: CASSFSGTGTDEQYF. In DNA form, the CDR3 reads TGCGCCAGCAGCTTCTCCGGGACAGGTACCGACGAGCAGTACTTC.